Listed here are 3 T cell receptor beta chains from one sample, sequenced in a study of blood T cell repertoires in COVID-19 (dated by TCRdb to about 2020). The library was obtained by the immunoSEQ multiplex PCR assay. In TCRdb, the immuneACCESS table is reduced to in-frame sequences with V and J assigned. These tables do not hold every clone; where another copy was compared, an unresolved V gene accounts for under half, and the others remain unexplained. Present in this sample are 250,000 to 300,000 clones, more than 70% of which were seen just once. Of the sample, approximately 10% is held by the ten largest clones. Sequencing was carried out using peripheral blood. These receptors all stem from a woman in her 30s with COVID-19, enrolled during active disease.

The chain joins TRBV7-8 to TRBJ2-7; TRBD2 matches at 9 bases. V lost 5 bases to trimming and J lost 2 bases; unmatched junction nucleotides: 22. CDR3 length: 20 amino acids. Germline CDR1 and CDR2: SGHVS and FQNEAQ. The CDR3 spells CASSPQGLFRTSGPAYEQYF. The CDR3 bases are TGTGCCAGCAGCCCCCAGGGTCTTTTTCGAACTAGCGGGCCCGCCTACGAGCAGTACTTC.

The V gene is TRBV28, the J gene TRBJ1-5, with 7 bases matching TRBD1. Germline V gene lookup returns CDR1 MDHEN and CDR2 SYDVKM. This CDR3 contains 16 residues. Unmatched junction bases numbered 14, after V lost 5 bases and J lost 7 bases. Here the CDR3 reads CASSSTGVSGGQPQHF. The CDR3 region has the DNA TGTGCCAGCAGTAGTACAGGGGTTTCGGGTGGACAGCCCCAGCATTTT. The full variable domain, rest sourced from reference TRBV28 and TRBJ1-5, is DVKVTQSSRYLVKRTGEKVFLECVQDMDHENMFWYRQDPGLGLRLIYFSYDVKMKEKGDIPEGYSVSREKKERFSLILESASTNQTSMYLCASSSTGVSGGQPQHFGDGTRLSIL.

The gene calls are TRBV2 and TRBJ2-7, with D unclear. Germline V gives CDR1 SNHLY, CDR2 FYNNEI. V was trimmed by 2 bases and J by 0 bases, leaving 5 bases between them. The CDR3 loop spans 13 amino acids. The CDR3: CASSERSSYEQYF. As DNA, the CDR3 is TGTGCCAGCAGTGAAAGGAGCTCCTACGAGCAGTACTTC.